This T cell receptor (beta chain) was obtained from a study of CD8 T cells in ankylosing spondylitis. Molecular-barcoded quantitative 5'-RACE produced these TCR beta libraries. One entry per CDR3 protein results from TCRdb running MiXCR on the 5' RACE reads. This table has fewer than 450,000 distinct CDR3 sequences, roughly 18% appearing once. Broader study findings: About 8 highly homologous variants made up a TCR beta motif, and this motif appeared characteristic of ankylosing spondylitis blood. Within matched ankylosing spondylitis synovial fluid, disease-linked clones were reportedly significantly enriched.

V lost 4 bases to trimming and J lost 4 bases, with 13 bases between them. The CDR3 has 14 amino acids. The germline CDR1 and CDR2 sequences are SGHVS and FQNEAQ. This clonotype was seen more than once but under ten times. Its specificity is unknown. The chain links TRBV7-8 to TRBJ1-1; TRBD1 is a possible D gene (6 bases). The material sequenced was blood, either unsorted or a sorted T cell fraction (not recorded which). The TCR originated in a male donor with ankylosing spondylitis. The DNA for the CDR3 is TGTGCCAGCAGCTCACAGGGCTTCGGCACTGAAGCTTTCTTT. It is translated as CASSSQGFGTEAFF.